The source of this T cell receptor beta chain is a study of CXCR3-negative and CXCR3-positive naive CD8 T cells. Each TRB cDNA library was prepared by 5' RACE (with UMI labels). From its re-call of the 5' RACE reads, TCRdb lists each CDR3 protein once, without DNA. The sample data list about 150,000 distinct CDR3 sequences. With respect to this clonotype: Its antigen is unknown.

There are 15 residues in the CDR3. The V gene's germline CDR1 is MNHEY and CDR2 SMNVEV (reference sequence). Study results and limitations: Naive CXCR3-negative and CXCR3-positive cells had similar TRBV-TRBJ usage; memory differed. Whereas both naive subsets had comparably high diversity, memory CD8+ cells had much lower diversity. Researchers report that CXCR3-positive naive cells carry more hydrophobic TRB CDR3s than CXCR3-negative naive cells.

Every CD8+ T cell subset underwent triplicate sorting at under 350,000 cells apiece. Definition of naive CD8+ T cells rested on a CD45RO-CCR7+CD27+CD95- profile. The sample consisted of naive CXCR3+ CD8+ T cells from blood. Subset noted: CD45RO-CCR7+CD27+CD95- naive CD8+ T cells expressing CXCR3 (TNR3+). This TCR came from a human donor in good health. Some clones in this sample may be carry-over from other donors' samples. V is TRBV27 and J is TRBJ1-2; TCRdb indicates TRBD1, and absent DNA this call remains unverified. CDR3 loop: CASSLGQGTHYGYTF.